This entry is about one TCR beta chain. Its antigen is unknown. Trimming cost V 0 bases and J 1 base, with 13 bases left between them. The CDR3 consists of 17 residues. Looked up from germline, CDR1 is LNHNV and CDR2 is YYDKDF (reference sequence). Using immunoSEQ multiplex PCR, the repertoire was profiled, and TCRdb retains in-frame clones only, with some absent. This table holds 90,000 to 130,000 clones, about 94% found once. The sample is drawn from a study of cytomegalovirus exposure and HLA in healthy donors. Study summary: The same platform was used for the roughly 120 validation repertoires as for the approximately 610 first-cohort repertoires, as reported in a later analysis.

Findings and caveats of the study: In vitro confirmation showed three CMV-associated chains to be CMV antigen specific. It was about 150 TCR beta chains that were listed as cytomegalovirus-associated.

This clonotype was sampled from a woman aged 18-29 years in good health and CMV-seronegative. The J gene is TRBJ1-3, the V gene TRBV15, with TRBD1 as a possible D gene (5 bases). Sequencing was performed on PBMCs. This CDR3 reads CATSRDKGRASGNTIYF. CDR3 nucleotide sequence: TGTGCCACCAGCAGAGATAAGGGCAGGGCGTCTGGAAACACCATATATTTT.